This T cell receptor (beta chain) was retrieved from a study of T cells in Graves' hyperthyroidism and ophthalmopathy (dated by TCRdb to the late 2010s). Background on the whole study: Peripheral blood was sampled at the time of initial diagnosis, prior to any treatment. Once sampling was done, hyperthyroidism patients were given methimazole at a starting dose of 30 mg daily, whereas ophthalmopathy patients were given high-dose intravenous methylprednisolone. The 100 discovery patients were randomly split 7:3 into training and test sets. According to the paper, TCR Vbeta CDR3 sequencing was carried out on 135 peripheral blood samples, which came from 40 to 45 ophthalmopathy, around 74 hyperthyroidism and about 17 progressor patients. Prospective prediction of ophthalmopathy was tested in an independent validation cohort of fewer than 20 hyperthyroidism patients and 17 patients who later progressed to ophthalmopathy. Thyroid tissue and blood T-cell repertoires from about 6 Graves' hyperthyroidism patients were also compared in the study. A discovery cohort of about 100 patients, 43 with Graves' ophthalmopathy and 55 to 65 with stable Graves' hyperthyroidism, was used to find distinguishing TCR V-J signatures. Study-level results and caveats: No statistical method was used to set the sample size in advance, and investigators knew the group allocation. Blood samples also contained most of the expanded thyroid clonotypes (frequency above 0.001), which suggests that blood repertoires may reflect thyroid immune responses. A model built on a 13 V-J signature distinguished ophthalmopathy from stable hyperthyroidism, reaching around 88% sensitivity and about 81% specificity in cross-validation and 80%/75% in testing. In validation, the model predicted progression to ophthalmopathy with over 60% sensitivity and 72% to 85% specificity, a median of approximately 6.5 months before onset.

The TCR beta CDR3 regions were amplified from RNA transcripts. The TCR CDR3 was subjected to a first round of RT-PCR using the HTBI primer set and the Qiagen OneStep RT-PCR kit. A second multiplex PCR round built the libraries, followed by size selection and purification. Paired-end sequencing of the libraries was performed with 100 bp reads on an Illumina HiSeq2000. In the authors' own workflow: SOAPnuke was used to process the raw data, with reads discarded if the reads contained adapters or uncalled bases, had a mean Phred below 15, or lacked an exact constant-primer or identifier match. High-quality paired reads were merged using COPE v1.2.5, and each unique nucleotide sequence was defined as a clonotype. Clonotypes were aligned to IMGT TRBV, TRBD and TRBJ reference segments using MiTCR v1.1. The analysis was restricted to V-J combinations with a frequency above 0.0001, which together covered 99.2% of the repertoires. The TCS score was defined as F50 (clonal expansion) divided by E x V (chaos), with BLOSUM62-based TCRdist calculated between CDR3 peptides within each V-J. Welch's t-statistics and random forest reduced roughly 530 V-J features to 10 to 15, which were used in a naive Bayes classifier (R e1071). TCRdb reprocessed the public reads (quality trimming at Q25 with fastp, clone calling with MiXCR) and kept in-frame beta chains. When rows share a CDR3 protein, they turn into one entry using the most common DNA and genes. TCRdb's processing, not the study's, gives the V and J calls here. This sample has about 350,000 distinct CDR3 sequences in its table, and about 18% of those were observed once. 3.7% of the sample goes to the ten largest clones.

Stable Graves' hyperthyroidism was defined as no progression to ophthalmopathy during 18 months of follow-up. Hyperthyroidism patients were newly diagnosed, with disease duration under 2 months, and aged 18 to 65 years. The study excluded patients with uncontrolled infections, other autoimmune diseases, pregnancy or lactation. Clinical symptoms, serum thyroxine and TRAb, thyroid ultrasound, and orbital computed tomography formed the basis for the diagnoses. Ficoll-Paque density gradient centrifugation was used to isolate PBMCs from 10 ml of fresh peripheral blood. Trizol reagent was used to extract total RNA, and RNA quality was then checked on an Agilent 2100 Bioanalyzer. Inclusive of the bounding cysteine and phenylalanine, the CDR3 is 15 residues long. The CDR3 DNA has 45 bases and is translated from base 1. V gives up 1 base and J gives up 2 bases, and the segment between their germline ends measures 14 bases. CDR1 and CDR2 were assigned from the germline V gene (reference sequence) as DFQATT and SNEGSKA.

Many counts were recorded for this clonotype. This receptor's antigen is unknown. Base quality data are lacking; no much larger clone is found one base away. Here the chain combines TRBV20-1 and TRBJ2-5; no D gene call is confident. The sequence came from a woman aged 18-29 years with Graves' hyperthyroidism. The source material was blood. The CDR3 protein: CSARAERRPQETQYF. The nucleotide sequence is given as TGCAGTGCTAGAGCGGAGAGACGCCCGCAAGAGACCCAGTACTTC.